The 18 T cell receptor beta chains in this list originate from one sample, sequenced in a study of blood T cell repertoires in COVID-19. The method was immunoSEQ multiplex PCR; TCRdb's version includes in-frame clones alone and lacks a portion of them. Of about 300,000 clones listed, 89% are singletons. Sequencing was done on a sample of peripheral blood. These TCRs come from a man between 18 and 35 years old who had recovered from COVID-19.

The chain joins TRBV4-2 to TRBJ2-2; 7 nucleotides align to TRBD2. Per the germline V gene, CDR1 is LGHNA and CDR2 is YNFKEQ. This CDR3 comprises 17 residues. The V and J ends lost 4 bases and 0 bases, in that order; junction bases with no gene match: 8. This CDR3 reads CASSPGASGPNTGELFF. In nucleotides, the CDR3 is TGTGCCAGCAGCCCTGGGGCTAGCGGCCCGAACACCGGGGAGCTGTTTTTT.

This chain uses TRBV7-3 with TRBJ2-1; D not certain. Germline loops: CDR1 SGHTA, CDR2 FQGTGA. CDR3 size: 12 residues. V was shortened by 2 bases and J by 9 bases, with 8 bases between the two germline ends. The CDR3 protein is CASSLLRGEQFF. CDR3 bases: TGTGCCAGCAGCTTACTACGCGGTGAGCAGTTCTTC.

This clone was found once. The CDR3 DNA reads as TGCGCCAGCAGCCAAGAGGTTTCCGGGGATACGCAGTATTTT. Translation gives CASSQEVSGDTQYF. The chain uses TRBV4-1 and TRBJ2-3; no reliable D call. CDR1 and CDR2 (germline): MGHRA, YSYEKL. V lost 0 bases and J 6 bases, leaving 10 bases between the germline ends. The CDR3 is 14 residues long.

The chain couples TRBV19 to TRBJ1-6, with 9 bases lining up with TRBD1. J gave up 9 bases and V 3 bases, and 6 bases lay outside the gene matches. This CDR3 has 15 residues. Germline assignment: CDR1 LNHDA and CDR2 SQIVND (reference sequence). The CDR3 protein is CASSMGQGFGSPLHF. As DNA, the CDR3 is TGTGCCAGTAGTATGGGACAGGGATTCGGTTCACCCCTCCACTTT.

This chain links TRBV9 with TRBJ2-5; a weak D match, TRBD2 (6 bases). Germline V gene sequence: CDR1 SGDLS, CDR2 YYNGEE. Trimming pared 4 bases from V and 5 bases from J, leaving 15 bases between. This CDR3 spans 14 amino acids. The CDR3 region has the DNA TGTGCCAGCAGCCCGGGGGATTTCGGGGAGACCCAGTACTTC. This encodes CASSPGDFGETQYF.

This sequence joins TRBV15 and TRBJ2-1; 7 nucleotides agree with TRBD2. This CDR3 spans 15 amino acids. V shed 0 bases, J shed 6 bases, and the junction held 5 bases outside the gene matches. Per the germline V gene, CDR1 is LNHNV and CDR2 is YYDKDF (reference sequence). The CDR3 DNA is TGTGCCACCAGCAGAGAAGGGAGGGAGGGCAATGAGCAGTTCTTC. It codes for CATSREGREGNEQFF.

V gene TRBV4-3 combines with J gene TRBJ2-1; tentatively, D is TRBD2 (6 bases). CDR1 is LGHNA and CDR2 is YSLEER in the germline V gene. Trimming pared 5 bases from V and 0 bases from J, leaving 11 bases between. The CDR3 runs 15 residues. The CDR3 here is CASSYQGLSYNEQFF. The CDR3 DNA reads as TGCGCCAGCAGCTACCAGGGACTCTCCTACAATGAGCAGTTCTTC.

In its sample, this clone was seen once. The chain links TRBV5-8 to TRBJ2-2, with D perhaps TRBD2 (5 bases). The CDR3 consists of 16 residues. Per germline, CDR1 SGHTS and CDR2 YDEGEE. Deletions cut 2 bases from V and 2 bases from J, with 13 bases between. This chain's CDR3 is CASSFNRGSNTGELFF. Written as DNA, the CDR3 is TGTGCCAGCAGCTTCAACCGAGGGTCCAACACCGGGGAGCTGTTTTTT. The full variable domain, rest sourced from reference TRBV5-8 and TRBJ2-2, is EAGVTQSPTHLIKTRGQQATLRCSPISGHTSVYWYQQALGLGLQFLLWYDEGEERNRGNFPPRFSGRQFPNYSSELNVNALELEDSALYLCASSFNRGSNTGELFFGEGSRLTVL.

The rearrangement joins TRBV20-1 to TRBJ2-5; tentatively, D is TRBD1 (5 bases). Germline V lookup: CDR1 DFQATT, CDR2 SNEGSKA (reference sequence). This CDR3 is built from 18 residues. Between the trimmed V and J ends, which lost 3 bases and 0 bases, there was a span of 23 bases. As DNA, the CDR3 is TGCAGTGCTAGTGGCCCGGAGTCCAGGGCAAACTACCAAGAGACCCAGTACTTC. Protein product: CSASGPESRANYQETQYF.

This clone was seen a few times. The V and J genes are TRBV14 and TRBJ2-5; tentative D call: TRBD1 (5 bases). The CDR3 totals 15 residues. The V gene lost 5 bases and the J gene lost 4 bases, with 17 bases spanning the gap. CDR1 and CDR2 (germline): SGHDN, FVKESK. CDR3 nucleotide sequence: TGTGCCAGCAGCAACTCAGGGAAGGGTTTAGAGACCCAGTACTTC. Its translation is CASSNSGKGLETQYF.

This chain uses TRBV10-3 with TRBJ2-1; the match to TRBD2 covers 9 bases. After removal of 5 bases from V and 0 bases from J, the junction contained 8 bases not matched to a gene. The V gene's germline CDR1 is ENHRY and CDR2 SYGVKD. CDR3 length: 17 residues. CDR3 sequence: CAISPASGESSYNEQFF. The CDR3 DNA follows: TGTGCCATCAGTCCCGCTAGCGGGGAGAGCTCCTACAATGAGCAGTTCTTC.

The gene calls are TRBV18 and TRBJ1-5, with D hard to call. The CDR3 has 14 amino acids. V gave up 3 bases and J gave up 3 bases, with 9 bases separating them. Germline loops: CDR1 KGHSH, CDR2 LQKENI. The CDR3 DNA follows: TGTGCCAGCTCACCCCCTTTCCCCAATCAGCCCCAGCATTTT. Protein sequence: CASSPPFPNQPQHF.

The V and J genes are TRBV6-6 and TRBJ2-1, with TRBD2 identical over 15 bases. The CDR3 contains 15 residues. V shed 4 bases and J 9 bases; nucleotides not matched to a gene: 4. Germline V lookup: CDR1 MNHNY, CDR2 SVGAGI (reference sequence). CDR3 amino acids: CASSSGTSGGFEQFF. CDR3 coding DNA: TGTGCCAGCAGTTCTGGGACTAGCGGGGGGTTTGAGCAGTTCTTC.

In its sample, this clone was seen once. The chain couples TRBV2 to TRBJ2-2; maybe TRBD1 (6 bases). Germline-derived CDR1 and CDR2 are SNHLY and FYNNEI. The V end was cut by 9 bases, the J end by 1 base, with 9 bases between. CDR3 length equals 13 residues. CDR3 bases: TGTGCCAGTCTGGACAGGAACACCGGGGAGCTGTTTTTT. It is translated as CASLDRNTGELFF.

CDR3 in amino acids: CASRGGWYGYTF. The CDR3 region has the DNA TGTGCCAGCAGGGGGGGATGGTATGGCTACACCTTC. The rearrangement uses TRBV6-5 and TRBJ1-2; D may be TRBD1 (5 bases). Germline V gene lookup returns CDR1 MNHEY and CDR2 SVGAGI. The length of the CDR3 is 12 residues. Trimming took 6 bases from V and 5 from J, leaving 10 bases between them.

The genes are TRBV12-3 or TRBV12-4 and TRBJ1-1; D possibly corresponds to TRBD1 (6 bases). V shed 4 bases and J shed 7 bases, with 10 bases lying between them. CDR3 length: 12 amino acids. The CDR3: CASSWGPGEAFF. Written as DNA, the CDR3 is TGTGCCAGCAGTTGGGGGCCTGGTGAAGCTTTCTTT.

The chain employs TRBV7-9 and TRBJ2-5, with D possibly TRBD2 on 6 matching bases. The CDR3 sequence is 13 residues long. V was shortened by 1 base and J by 7 bases, with 10 bases between the two germline ends. Germline loops: CDR1 SEHNR, CDR2 FQNEAQ (reference sequence). CDR3 loop: CASSLVQEGTQYF. In nucleotides, the CDR3 is TGTGCCAGCAGCTTAGTGCAGGAGGGGACCCAGTACTTC.

The rearrangement links TRBV6-2 or TRBV6-3 to TRBJ2-7, with TRBD1 matching over 7 bases. CDR3 length: 14 residues. The germline CDR1 and CDR2 sequences are MNHEY and SVGEGT. Trimming cost V 5 bases and J 3 bases; bases outside gene matches: 7. CDR3 residues: CASSAGQVYYEQYF. CDR3 nucleotide sequence: TGTGCCAGCAGTGCTGGACAGGTTTACTACGAGCAGTACTTC.